The T cell receptor beta chain described here comes from a study of glioma-infiltrating T cells after dendritic cell vaccination. Study-wide points: Longer survival after dendritic cell vaccination followed higher pretreatment TIL content.

Primers: 60 V beta forward and 13 J beta reverse. Measured with immunoSEQ multiplex PCR; TCRdb has only the in-frame clones, and not every one. The table has approximately 50,000 clones, around nine tenths seen once. Time point reported: after dendritic cell vaccination, including at tumor progression/relapse. A remark on this clone: No antigen is known for it.

In germline, CDR1 is MNHEY, CDR2 SVGAGI. This CDR3 has 14 amino acids. Losses at the gene ends were 6 bases for V and 0 bases for J; bases not matched to a gene: 0. The rearrangement joins TRBV6-5 to TRBJ2-1, with TRBD2 identical over 9 bases. This clonotype was sampled from a human donor with glioblastoma. Sequenced here: blood, sampled after dendritic cell vaccination. CDR3 protein: CASRTSGSYNEQFF. In DNA, the CDR3 is TGTGCCAGCAGGACTAGCGGCTCCTACAATGAGCAGTTCTTC.